These T cell receptor beta chains were read from a single sample in a study of spatial heterogeneity in lung cancer. TCRdb redid the calling of the 5' RACE reads with MiXCR, one entry per CDR3 protein. The table shows 1,500 to 2,000 distinct CDR3 sequences, with about 4.6% occurring only once. The specimen was lung tumor tissue, collected at surgery. These receptors were collected from a male donor with early-stage non-small cell lung cancer. Both conserved end residues are part of each CDR3. Each record gives: V gene, D gene, clone size, J gene, CDR3 DNA, CDR3 protein. The D gene is left open where the match is weak. Size values are once, few and many counts, or a class for expanded clones, and some rows have none.

v_call: TRBV12-3/TRBV12-4; d_call: NA; clone_size: many; j_call: TRBJ1-1; cdr3_nt: TGTGCCAGCAGTTCCGGACCCACTGAAGCTTTCTTT; cdr3_aa: CASSSGPTEAFF
v_call: TRBV7-9; d_call: NA; clone_size: many; j_call: TRBJ1-2; cdr3_nt: TGTGCCAACAGCTTCGGAACGTATGGCTACACCTTC; cdr3_aa: CANSFGTYGYTF
v_call: TRBV7-2; d_call: NA; clone_size: medium-sized; j_call: TRBJ1-6; cdr3_nt: TGTGCCAGCAGCGTAGGGAGTTCCTATAATTCACCCCTCCACTTT; cdr3_aa: CASSVGSSYNSPLHF
v_call: TRBV4-1; d_call: TRBD2; clone_size: few; j_call: TRBJ2-7; cdr3_nt: TGCGCCAGCAGCGAACTAGCGGGGGTCAGCGAGCAGTACTTC; cdr3_aa: CASSELAGVSEQYF
v_call: TRBV7-2; d_call: TRBD1; clone_size: medium-sized; j_call: TRBJ1-2; cdr3_nt: TGTGCCAGCAGCCCCGGGACAGGGCTAGACGATGGCTACACCTTC; cdr3_aa: CASSPGTGLDDGYTF
v_call: TRBV29-1; d_call: NA; clone_size: medium-sized; j_call: TRBJ2-1; cdr3_nt: TGCAGCGTTGAAGGGGCCGTAGACTTGCCGTCTAGTGAGGAGCAGTTCTTC; cdr3_aa: CSVEGAVDLPSSEEQFF
v_call: TRBV20-1; d_call: NA; clone_size: medium-sized; j_call: TRBJ1-6; cdr3_nt: TGCAGTGCTAGCACAGGGTTAGGTAATTCACCCCTCCACTTT; cdr3_aa: CSASTGLGNSPLHF
v_call: TRBV4-2; d_call: NA; clone_size: medium-sized; j_call: TRBJ2-7; cdr3_nt: TGTGCCAGCAGCCAAGCCGCTTTCGGCGAGCAGTACTTC; cdr3_aa: CASSQAAFGEQYF
v_call: TRBV6-2/TRBV6-3; d_call: NA; clone_size: medium-sized; j_call: TRBJ2-7; cdr3_nt: TGTGCCACTTCCGGGCCATACTCCGAGCAGTACTTC; cdr3_aa: CATSGPYSEQYF
v_call: TRBV28; d_call: TRBD1; clone_size: medium-sized; j_call: TRBJ2-2; cdr3_nt: TGTGCCAGCAGGAGGGACAGCCCGGCGGACACCGGGGAGCTGTTTTTT; cdr3_aa: CASRRDSPADTGELFF
v_call: TRBV6-2/TRBV6-3; d_call: NA; clone_size: NA; j_call: TRBJ2-7; cdr3_nt: TGTGCCAGCAGTCCCTACAGGGCTCGGTACGAGCAGTACTTC; cdr3_aa: CASSPYRARYEQYF
v_call: TRBV2; d_call: NA; clone_size: medium-sized; j_call: TRBJ1-4; cdr3_nt: TGTGCCTGTCAAACAGACCTCGAAAAACTGTTTTTT; cdr3_aa: CACQTDLEKLFF
v_call: TRBV7-3; d_call: NA; clone_size: medium-sized; j_call: TRBJ1-1; cdr3_nt: TGTGCCAGCAGCGATCAACCGGGGTATGCCACTGAAGCTTTCTTT; cdr3_aa: CASSDQPGYATEAFF
v_call: TRBV7-2; d_call: NA; clone_size: medium-sized; j_call: TRBJ2-1; cdr3_nt: TGTGCCAGCAGGGTCACTGGGACGGACTACAATGAGCAGTTCTTC; cdr3_aa: CASRVTGTDYNEQFF
v_call: TRBV14; d_call: TRBD1; clone_size: NA; j_call: TRBJ1-3; cdr3_nt: TGTGCCAGCAGACCGACAGGGGCAAACTCTGGAAACACCATATATTTT; cdr3_aa: CASRPTGANSGNTIYF
v_call: TRBV28; d_call: NA; clone_size: medium-sized; j_call: TRBJ2-2; cdr3_nt: TGTGCCAGCAGTGAGGATTACACCGGGGAGCTGTTTTTT; cdr3_aa: CASSEDYTGELFF
v_call: TRBV11-2; d_call: TRBD1; clone_size: large; j_call: TRBJ1-1; cdr3_nt: TGTGCCAGCAGCTTCCTCCGGACAGGGGGCTTTGCTTTCTTT; cdr3_aa: CASSFLRTGGFAFF
v_call: TRBV20-1; d_call: NA; clone_size: medium-sized; j_call: TRBJ2-5; cdr3_nt: TGCAGTGCTAGAGACAGGCACGGGGAGACCCAGTACTTC; cdr3_aa: CSARDRHGETQYF
v_call: TRBV29-1; d_call: TRBD1; clone_size: medium-sized; j_call: TRBJ2-5; cdr3_nt: TGCAGCGCCGACAGGGCCTCAGAGACCCAGTACTTC; cdr3_aa: CSADRASETQYF
v_call: TRBV7-2; d_call: NA; clone_size: medium-sized; j_call: TRBJ2-5; cdr3_nt: TGTGCCAGCAGCTTTTTCGGGACCCAAGAGACCCAGTACTTC; cdr3_aa: CASSFFGTQETQYF
v_call: TRBV20-1; d_call: NA; clone_size: medium-sized; j_call: TRBJ2-3; cdr3_nt: TGCAGTGCCACACCTCCAAGCACAGATACGCAGTATTTT; cdr3_aa: CSATPPSTDTQYF
v_call: TRBV18; d_call: NA; clone_size: NA; j_call: TRBJ2-5; cdr3_nt: TGTGCCAGCTCATCCTGGCATGGGGTACAAGAGACCCAGTACTTC; cdr3_aa: CASSSWHGVQETQYF
v_call: TRBV7-8; d_call: NA; clone_size: medium-sized; j_call: TRBJ2-7; cdr3_nt: TGTGCCAGCAGCTTATTGGGTGGGTCCTACGAGCAGTACTTC; cdr3_aa: CASSLLGGSYEQYF
v_call: TRBV9; d_call: NA; clone_size: medium-sized; j_call: TRBJ1-4; cdr3_nt: TGTGCCAGCAGCGCAGGGGCGAATGAAAAACTGTTTTTT; cdr3_aa: CASSAGANEKLFF